The clone carrying this T cell receptor (beta chain) appeared many times. Its specificity is unknown. The sample originates from a study of CD8 T cells in ankylosing spondylitis. Study observations and caveats: There was reportedly significant enrichment of clones that were disease-linked in matched ankylosing spondylitis synovial fluid. Roughly eight highly homologous variants made up a TCR beta motif that seemed to typify ankylosing spondylitis blood. There were earlier reports of some motif variants in reactive arthritis synovial fluid and blood.

This CDR3 spans 14 amino acids. V lost 5 bases, J lost 4 bases, and 7 bases stayed unmatched. Via MiXCR, TCRdb re-called the 5' RACE reads, giving one row per CDR3 protein. The table shows more than 500,000 distinct CDR3 sequences, with approximately 5.3% occurring only once. This TCR derives from a male donor with ankylosing spondylitis. The sequenced sample was blood, either unsorted or a sorted T cell fraction (not recorded which). J is TRBJ1-2 and V is TRBV12-3 or TRBV12-4; 7 bases align to TRBD1. The CDR3: CASSADRSFYGYTF. DNA of the CDR3: TGTGCCAGCAGTGCGGACAGGTCCTTCTATGGCTACACCTTC.